One and the same sample provided the 27 T cell receptor beta chains below, sequenced in a study of regulatory T cells in long-lasting Graves disease. Building of the TCR beta libraries involved iRepertoire HTBI primers and Arm-PCR of CDR3 regions. TCRdb ran MiXCR on the multiplex PCR reads and lists one entry per CDR3 protein. The sample consists of 440,000 or so distinct CDR3 sequences, more than 12% of them appearing once. The time point was: newly diagnosed GD, antithyroid drugs for less than 3 months. The authors made the TCR library using RNA they extracted from PBMCs. These data were also filed under a second study, of T cells in Graves' hyperthyroidism and ophthalmopathy.

The source was peripheral blood mononuclear cells (PBMCs), collected at new diagnosis, from a patient treated with antithyroid drugs. These receptors were obtained from a woman aged 25 to 39 with Graves disease.

As to this clonotype: Given a far larger clone just one base away, this is likely a sequencing read error. The chain uses TRBV25-1 and TRBJ1-1; D is undetermined. V lost 3 bases and J lost 1, with 6 bases in between. From germline, CDR1 is MGHDK and CDR2 SYGVNS. This CDR3 comprises 13 residues. This CDR3 is CASSEGSNTEAFF. For the CDR3, the DNA is TGTGCCAGCAGTGAGGGGTCGAACACTGAAGCTTTCTTT.

This clonotype was counted between two and nine times. This chain joins TRBV29-1 and TRBJ2-7; D perhaps matches TRBD1 (6 bases). V was pared by 6 bases and J by 4 bases, with 19 bases between. The CDR3 spans 14 residues. CDR1 and CDR2 from the germline V gene are SQVTM and ANQGSEA. The CDR3 protein is CSVSGQNDFYEQYF. CDR3 bases: TGCAGCGTAAGTGGACAGAACGACTTTTACGAGCAGTACTTC.

This clonotype has a handful of counts. The V and J genes are TRBV24-1 and TRBJ2-1; TRBD1 matches at 11 bases. In germline, CDR1 is KGHDR, CDR2 SFDVKD. The CDR3 covers 15 residues. Unmatched junction bases numbered 3, after V lost 0 bases and J lost 9 bases. For the CDR3, the DNA is TGTGCCACCAGTGATTTGGGACAGGGGGCTGCTGAGCAGTTCTTC. Translated: CATSDLGQGAAEQFF.

The J gene is TRBJ2-3, the V gene TRBV12-3 or TRBV12-4, with 9 bases aligning to TRBD2. The CDR3 contains 15 residues. V gave up 8 bases and J gave up 0 bases; unmatched junction bases: 6. The CDR3 is CASGPSGISTDTQYF. CDR3 in DNA: TGTGCCAGCGGGCCTAGCGGGATCAGCACAGATACGCAGTATTTT.

The chain employs TRBV5-6 and TRBJ2-7; D remains unclear. CDR3 length equals 14 residues. V lost 0 bases and J lost 0, with 7 bases in between. Germline V gene data show CDR1 as SGHDT and CDR2 as YYEEEE. DNA of the CDR3: TGTGCCAGCAGCTTGGAGACGGGCTCCTACGAGCAGTACTTC. Its translation is CASSLETGSYEQYF.

Ten or more counts support this clonotype. The chain couples TRBV6-2 or TRBV6-3 to TRBJ1-2, with TRBD1 identical over 7 bases. CDR3 length: 16 residues. Germline V gene data show CDR1 as MNHEY and CDR2 as SVGEGT. With V trimmed by 6 bases and J by 0 bases, 10 bases remained unmatched. The CDR3 loop reads CASRRRQGVANYGYTF. The CDR3 nucleotides read TGTGCCAGCAGACGCCGACAGGGAGTGGCTAACTATGGCTACACCTTC.

This clonotype was seen a handful of times. CDR3 amino acids: CASSLPYEQYF. The DNA for the CDR3 is TGTGCCAGCAGCCTCCCCTACGAGCAGTACTTC. The V gene is TRBV7-3, the J gene TRBJ2-7; D is undetermined. The CDR3 consists of 11 residues. Germline lookup yields CDR1 SGHTA and CDR2 FQGTGA. Trimming shortened V by 5 bases and J by 2 bases, and 4 bases separated the two germline ends.

This clonotype was picked up many times. CDR3 sequence: CSARARRGGEQFF. CDR3 nucleotides: TGCAGTGCTAGAGCCCGACGGGGGGGTGAGCAGTTCTTC. V gene TRBV20-1 combines with J gene TRBJ2-1; 8 positions agree with TRBD2. Germline CDR1 DFQATT, CDR2 SNEGSKA (reference sequence). Unmatched junction bases numbered 5, after V lost 1 base and J lost 9 bases. The CDR3 length is 13 residues.

This clonotype was counted ten times or more. The rearrangement links TRBV29-1 to TRBJ2-5, with TRBD2 as a possible D gene (5 bases). The germline V gene encodes CDR1 SQVTM and CDR2 ANQGSEA. The ends were cut back, 6 bases at V and 5 bases at J, with 19 bases in the middle. The CDR3 spans 14 residues. CDR3: CSVAGNPRGETQYF. The CDR3 DNA is TGCAGCGTCGCCGGGAACCCTCGCGGGGAGACCCAGTACTTC.

V and J are TRBV7-8 and TRBJ2-2, with D uncertain. Looked up from germline, CDR1 is SGHVS and CDR2 is FQNEAQ. Trimming removed 7 bases from V and 0 bases from J, with 12 bases in between. This CDR3 is 15 amino acids long. The CDR3, as DNA: TGTGCCAGCACCATAGGGCCTGCGAACACCGGGGAGCTGTTTTTT. Amino acids: CASTIGPANTGELFF.

This clonotype was observed a handful of times. V usage is TRBV20-1 and J usage is TRBJ1-4; 8 bases fit TRBD1. CDR3 length equals 13 residues. The ends lost 6 bases at V and 4 bases at J; junction bases unmatched: 4. The germline V gene encodes CDR1 DFQATT and CDR2 SNEGSKA (reference sequence). In DNA, the CDR3 is TGCAGTGCCACAGGGGGTGGTAATGAAAAACTGTTTTTT. Translation: CSATGGGNEKLFF.

This clonotype has a count of ten or more. CDR3 in DNA: TGTGCCAGCAGTGAATGGGGACAATGGGGCGTGAACACTGAAGCTTTCTTT. As protein: CASSEWGQWGVNTEAFF. The J gene is TRBJ1-1, the V gene TRBV6-1; the D gene is possibly TRBD1 (6 bases). Germline V gene data show CDR1 as MNHNS and CDR2 as SASEGT. The V end was cut by 2 bases, the J end by 0 bases, with 16 bases between. The CDR3 covers 17 residues.

The chain uses TRBV5-1 and TRBJ2-4; no clear D. This CDR3 has 14 amino acids. Germline CDR1 and CDR2: SGHRS and YFSETQ. Trimming stripped 1 base from V and 5 bases from J, with 10 bases between. DNA for the CDR3: TGCGCCAGCAGCTTGAATACTGAACAAAACATTCAGTACTTC. Residues: CASSLNTEQNIQYF. Variable domain in full (rest from reference TRBV5-1 and TRBJ2-4): KAGVTQTPRYLIKTRGQQVTLSCSPISGHRSVSWYQQTPGQGLQFLFEYFSETQRNKGNFPGRFSGRQFSNSRSEMNVSTLELGDSALYLCASSLNTEQNIQYFGAGTRLSVL.

J is TRBJ1-2 and V is TRBV19, with 8 bases matching TRBD1. Trimming took 5 bases from V and 5 from J; bases not matched to a gene: 10. CDR1 and CDR2 from the germline V gene are LNHDA and SQIVND (reference sequence). This CDR3 is built from 15 residues. Here the CDR3 reads CASSSTKTGGYGYTF. The CDR3 DNA reads TGTGCCAGTAGTTCGACCAAAACAGGGGGGTATGGCTACACCTTC.

This clonotype occurred many times. The chain has TRBV12-5 and TRBJ1-2; 8 positions match TRBD1. The junction had 7 bases not matched to a gene; V was cut back by 0 bases and J by 4 bases. This CDR3 has 16 amino acids. The germline V gene encodes CDR1 LGHNT and CDR2 FRNRAP. Here the CDR3 DNA reads TGTGCTAGTGGTTTGGTTCTCCAGGGGGCCGGCTATGGCTACACCTTC. Translating gives CASGLVLQGAGYGYTF.

This clonotype was seen ten or more times. The chain recombines TRBV9 with TRBJ2-3, with D unresolved. This CDR3 has 15 residues. Germline values: CDR1 SGDLS, CDR2 YYNGEE. Trimming removed 3 bases from V and 2 bases from J, with 13 bases in between. CDR3 DNA: TGTGCCAGCAGCGACGGTCCCTCCCACACAGATACGCAGTATTTT. Its translation is CASSDGPSHTDTQYF.

This clonotype was seen a handful of times. The chain couples TRBV5-1 to TRBJ2-5, with TRBD1 matching over 11 bases. The CDR3 spans 15 residues. Trimming took 4 bases from V and 4 from J; bases not matched to a gene: 6. Germline values: CDR1 SGHRS, CDR2 YFSETQ. The DNA for the CDR3 is TGCGCCAGCAGCCTAGGACAGGGGGCGGTAGAGACCCAGTACTTC. This gives the protein CASSLGQGAVETQYF.

This clonotype came up many times. This chain connects TRBV7-2 to TRBJ2-7, with a tentative D call TRBD1 (6 bases). Germline loops: CDR1 SGHTA, CDR2 FQGNSA. The CDR3 has 17 amino acids. V lost 5 bases and J 0 bases, leaving 20 bases between the germline ends. The CDR3 DNA reads TGTGCCAGCAGCACCCCCGGACAGAGACCCCTCTCCTACGAGCAGTACTTC. Translation gives CASSTPGQRPLSYEQYF.

This clonotype was seen many times. The CDR3 sequence: CASRRQGSYEQYF. DNA of the CDR3: TGTGCCAGCAGACGACAGGGGTCCTACGAGCAGTACTTC. This chain uses TRBV11-2 with TRBJ2-7; 8 nucleotides line up with TRBD1. Germline assignment: CDR1 SGHAT and CDR2 FQNNGV. The CDR3 spans 13 residues. J gave up 1 base and V 6 bases, and 2 bases lay outside the gene matches.

This chain links TRBV4-1 with TRBJ1-3; D may be TRBD1 (5 bases). Trimming cost V 2 bases and J 3 bases, with 20 bases left between them. This CDR3 contains 18 residues. Germline-derived CDR1 and CDR2 are MGHRA and YSYEKL. The CDR3 sequence: CASSQKEAFGGSGNTIYF. The DNA for the CDR3 is TGCGCCAGCAGCCAAAAGGAGGCCTTTGGGGGAAGTGGAAACACCATATATTTT.

This chain links TRBV12-3 or TRBV12-4 with TRBJ2-6, with D possibly being TRBD2 (6 bases). CDR3 size: 13 residues. V lost 4 bases to trimming and J lost 7 bases, with 8 bases between them. The CDR3 DNA sequence: TGTGCCAGCAGTTACGGGAGTGCCAACGTCCTGACTTTC. Its protein product is CASSYGSANVLTF.

Comment on this clonotype: A much larger clone lies one base from this, so it may be a read error. The chain is built from TRBV3-1 and TRBJ2-6; unclear D gene. Trimming shortened V by 3 bases and J by 4 bases, and 10 bases separated the two germline ends. Germline V lookup: CDR1 LGHDT, CDR2 YNNKEL (reference sequence). The CDR3 runs 15 residues. Here the CDR3 reads CASSQPATGANVLTF. In DNA, the CDR3 is TGTGCCAGCAGCCAGCCCGCAACCGGGGCCAACGTCCTGACTTTC.

This clonotype has a count of ten or more. The chain is built from TRBV29-1 and TRBJ1-1; 9 bases fit TRBD1. Germline V gene data show CDR1 as SQVTM and CDR2 as ANQGSEA. The trim removed 6 bases at V and 7 bases at J, leaving 12 bases unmatched. There are 14 residues in the CDR3. The CDR3 DNA follows: TGCAGCGTCCTGTCCCGGGACAGGGTCCTTGAAGCTTTCTTT. Translating gives CSVLSRDRVLEAFF.

This clonotype came up many times. The chain uses TRBV20-1 and TRBJ2-5; D ambiguous. CDR1 DFQATT and CDR2 SNEGSKA come from the germline V gene (reference sequence). The CDR3 totals 12 residues. Between the trimmed V and J ends, which lost 4 bases and 0 bases, there was a span of 6 bases. The CDR3 DNA reads as TGCAGTGCTACCGAAGACCAAGAGACCCAGTACTTC. The encoded protein is CSATEDQETQYF.

At least ten counts were recorded for this clonotype. The V call is TRBV7-9, the J call TRBJ2-5; no clear D. The V and J ends lost 5 bases and 1 base respectively, with 5 bases between them. Germline CDR1 reads SEHNR; CDR2 reads FQNEAQ (reference sequence). The CDR3 extends over 12 amino acids. CDR3 protein: CASSAPQETQYF. The CDR3, as DNA: TGTGCCAGCAGCGCCCCCCAAGAGACCCAGTACTTC.

This clonotype was counted at least ten times. This chain joins TRBV27 and TRBJ2-1; tentative D call: TRBD2 (5 bases). Germline lookup yields CDR1 MNHEY and CDR2 SMNVEV (reference sequence). This CDR3 comprises 13 residues. V lost 7 bases and J 7 bases, leaving 14 bases between the germline ends. The CDR3 reads CASTPRGGNEQFF. The CDR3 nucleotides are TGTGCCAGCACTCCCCGGGGTGGGAATGAGCAGTTCTTC.

This clonotype showed up just a few times. The chain carries TRBV11-3 and TRBJ2-3; 15 bases fit TRBD2. The V segment lost 1 base and the J segment 10 bases; nucleotides outside the gene matches: 3. The CDR3 contains 15 residues. Germline V lookup: CDR1 SGHNT, CDR2 YENEEA. The CDR3 DNA is TGTGCCAGCAGCTTAGGGGGACTAGCGGGAGGAGCGCAGTATTTT. Translating it yields CASSLGGLAGGAQYF.